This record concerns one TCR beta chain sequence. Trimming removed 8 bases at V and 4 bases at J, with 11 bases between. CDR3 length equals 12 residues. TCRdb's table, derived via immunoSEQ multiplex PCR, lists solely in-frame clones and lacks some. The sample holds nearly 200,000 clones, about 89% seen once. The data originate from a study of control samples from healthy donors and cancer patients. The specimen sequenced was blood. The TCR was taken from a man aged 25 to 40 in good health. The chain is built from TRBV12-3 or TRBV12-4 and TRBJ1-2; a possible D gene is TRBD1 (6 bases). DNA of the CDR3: TGTGCCAGCGGGACACCTGTCTATGGCTACACCTTC. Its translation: CASGTPVYGYTF.